The 24 T cell receptor beta chains reported below all come from one sample, sequenced in a study of beta chain features in type 1 diabetes. No antigens are known for them. Expressed TCRB transcripts were sequenced, since all the RNA that had been isolated was reverse transcribed. The assay was immunoSEQ multiplex PCR, and TCRdb's table has in-frame clones only and misses some. This table holds 300,000 to 350,000 clones, about 13% found once. The study's findings and limits: Moderately but significantly shorter TCRB CDR3s were found in Type 1 diabetes patients in all four CD4+ subsets.

The source material was naive CD4+ T cells from blood. Receptor source: a woman younger than 30 with type 1 diabetes.

This clone was found a few times. V and J are TRBV28 and TRBJ1-5; tentatively, D is TRBD1 (5 bases). Per the germline V gene, CDR1 is MDHEN and CDR2 is SYDVKM. Trimming cost V 4 bases and J 0 bases, with 10 bases left between them. The CDR3 covers 15 residues. In DNA, the CDR3 is TGTGCCAGCAGTTCCGGGGGATATAGCAATCAGCCCCAGCATTTT. Amino acids: CASSSGGYSNQPQHF.

The sample holds a few counts of this clone. The chain is built from TRBV10-3 and TRBJ2-7; TRBD2 matches at 9 bases. Germline loops: CDR1 ENHRY, CDR2 SYGVKD. The CDR3 covers 16 residues. After removal of 1 base from V and 0 bases from J, the junction contained 4 bases not matched to a gene. CDR3 bases: TGTGCCATCAGTGAGTGGGCTAGCGGGGCCTCCTACGAGCAGTACTTC. As protein: CAISEWASGASYEQYF.

In this sample, this clone turned up a few times. J is TRBJ1-2 and V is TRBV30; D is possibly TRBD1 (6 bases). The CDR3 runs to 13 residues. Trimming took off 5 bases at V and 7 bases at J, with 17 bases between the two ends. The germline gives CDR1 GTSNPN, CDR2 SVGIG (reference sequence). CDR3 coding DNA: TGTGCCTGGTTTACACAGGGCGATCGTGGCTACACCTTC. Protein: CAWFTQGDRGYTF.

The chain has TRBV28 and TRBJ1-4; possibly TRBD1 for D (6 bases). The CDR3 loop spans 15 amino acids. V lost 6 bases to trimming and J lost 4 bases, with 15 bases between them. CDR1 and CDR2 (germline): MDHEN, SYDVKM. The CDR3 protein is CASRNPGHNNEKLFF. In DNA, the CDR3 is TGTGCCAGCAGGAATCCGGGACATAATAATGAAAAACTGTTTTTT.

This clone was recorded a few times. The chain links TRBV5-1 to TRBJ2-2, with TRBD1 as a possible D gene (6 bases). Germline V gene lookup returns CDR1 SGHRS and CDR2 YFSETQ. This CDR3 has 16 residues. V shed 3 bases and J shed 4 bases, with 16 bases lying between them. In nucleotides, the CDR3 is TGCGCCAGCAGCTCCCGCGCAGGGGTGTTCACCGGGGAGCTGTTTTTT. Translation gives CASSSRAGVFTGELFF.

This clone was counted between two and nine times. This chain's CDR3 is CASSFGQPNTEAFF. The DNA of the CDR3 is TGTGCCAGCAGCTTCGGTCAACCAAACACTGAAGCTTTCTTT. The chain carries TRBV7-2 and TRBJ1-1; D call uncertain. CDR3 length: 14 amino acids. Trimming removed 3 bases from V and 2 bases from J, with 10 bases in between. Germline values: CDR1 SGHTA, CDR2 FQGNSA.

V is TRBV19 and J is TRBJ2-1, with 9 bases lining up with TRBD1. The CDR3 is made up of 14 amino acids. CDR1 is LNHDA, CDR2 SQIVND, per germline (reference sequence). The trim removed 6 bases at V and 4 bases at J, leaving 4 bases unmatched. The DNA for the CDR3 is TGTGCCAGTAGGATGGGACAGGGTTACAATGAGCAGTTCTTC. This encodes CASRMGQGYNEQFF.

The chain combines TRBV27 with TRBJ1-2; TRBD1 agrees at 10 bases. The V and J ends lost 5 bases and 7 bases, in that order; junction bases with no gene match: 4. Germline CDR1 and CDR2: MNHEY and SMNVEV (reference sequence). The CDR3 spans 13 residues. The CDR3 nucleotides read TGTGCCAGCAGTCGGACAGGGGGACGTGGCTACACCTTC. Amino acids: CASSRTGGRGYTF.

The V gene is TRBV30, the J gene TRBJ2-1; 9 bases map to TRBD2. The germline CDR1 and CDR2 sequences are GTSNPN and SVGIG (reference sequence). V shed 0 bases, J shed 4 bases, and the junction held 10 bases outside the gene matches. There are 17 residues in the CDR3. CDR3 region: CAWSVIAGTSSYNEQFF. In DNA, the CDR3 is TGTGCCTGGAGTGTAATTGCTGGGACTAGCAGTTACAATGAGCAGTTCTTC.

The sample holds many counts of this clone. The chain couples TRBV23-1 to TRBJ2-7, with D possibly TRBD1 on 5 matching bases. TRBV23-1 is an ORF for which the function is uncertain. Trimming removed 4 bases at V and 1 base at J, with 14 bases between. The CDR3 contains 15 residues. The CDR3 DNA follows: TGCGCCAGCAGTCCCACAAAGACAGAATCCTACGAGCAGTACGTC. Translating gives CASSPTKTESYEQYV.

On this clone itself: A junction boundary mismatches the germline segment, possibly from a read error. Additional DNA sequences in this sample encode the identical CDR3. The chain couples TRBV5-1 to TRBJ2-5; TRBD2 might be the D (5 bases). From germline, CDR1 is SGHRS and CDR2 YFSETQ. This CDR3 comprises 13 residues. The CDR3 region has the DNA TGCGCCAGCAGCGGAGGCCTGCAAGAAACCCAGTACTTC. It codes for CASSGGLQETQYF.

This chain uses TRBV4-2 with TRBJ2-2, with D possibly TRBD1 on 5 matching bases. CDR1 is LGHNA and CDR2 is YNFKEQ in the germline V gene. V was cut by 4 bases and J by 6 bases, with 15 bases left in between. The CDR3 is 15 amino acids. The CDR3 sequence is CASSRDPGQPGELFF. The CDR3 coding sequence is TGTGCCAGCAGCCGCGACCCCGGACAACCCGGGGAGCTGTTTTTT.

This clone appeared a few times. J is TRBJ2-5 and V is TRBV7-3, with no clear D. The V end was cut by 2 bases, the J end by 1 base, with 5 bases between. Germline V gene sequence: CDR1 SGHTA, CDR2 FQGTGA. The CDR3 length is 13 residues. CDR3 protein: CASSLEPQETQYF. In DNA, the CDR3 is TGTGCCAGCAGCTTAGAGCCCCAAGAGACCCAGTACTTC. Full variable domain (rest looked up from reference TRBV7-3 and TRBJ2-5): GAGVSQTPSNKVTEKGKYVELRCDPISGHTALYWYRQSLGQGPEFLIYFQGTGAADDSGLPNDRFFAVRPEGSVSTLKIQRTERGDSAVYLCASSLEPQETQYFGPGTRLLVL.

The J gene is TRBJ2-7, the V gene TRBV6-5, with a tentative D call TRBD1 (6 bases). The CDR3 sequence is 14 residues long. CDR1 MNHEY and CDR2 SVGAGI come from the germline V gene. Trimming stripped 0 bases from V and 4 bases from J, with 10 bases between. The CDR3 sequence is CASSYSKGGYEQYF. The DNA of the CDR3 is TGTGCCAGCAGTTACTCGAAAGGGGGTTACGAGCAGTACTTC.

In its sample, this clone was seen a few times. CDR3 residues: CASSHRLSNQPQHF. The CDR3 nucleotides read TGTGCCAGCAGTCACAGGCTAAGCAATCAGCCCCAGCATTTT. The gene calls are TRBV2 and TRBJ1-5; D possibly corresponds to TRBD1 (5 bases). The CDR3 has 14 amino acids. Germline V gene lookup returns CDR1 SNHLY and CDR2 FYNNEI. Trimming shortened V by 5 bases and J by 1 base, and 9 bases separated the two germline ends. Together with reference TRBV2 and TRBJ1-5, the CDR3 gives the full variable domain: EPEVTQTPSHQVTQMGQEVILRCVPISNHLYFYWYRQILGQKVEFLVSFYNNEISEKSEIFDDQFSVERPDGSNFTLKIRSTKLEDSAMYFCASSHRLSNQPQHFGDGTRLSIL.

The rearrangement joins TRBV7-8 to TRBJ2-1; 7 nucleotides agree with TRBD2. Trimming took 1 base from V and 3 from J; bases not matched to a gene: 6. The CDR3 extends over 16 amino acids. Germline V lookup: CDR1 SGHVS, CDR2 FQNEAQ. The CDR3 DNA is TGTGCCAGCAGCTTAGAGGTCCAGCGGGACTACAATGAGCAGTTCTTC. It codes for CASSLEVQRDYNEQFF.

This clone was observed many times. This chain links TRBV23-1 with TRBJ2-6; 7 bases line up with TRBD1. TRBV23-1 carries the ORF label, with uncertain function. V lost 8 bases and J lost 0; bases outside the gene matches: 7. CDR3 size: 16 residues. CDR3 nucleotides: TGCGCCAGCGGGGGCAGGGGGAGCTCTGGGGCCAACGTCCTGACTTTC. Translation gives CASGGRGSSGANVLTF.

This CDR3 is CASSSPGVASGRGTDTQYF. The DNA of the CDR3 is TGTGCCAGCAGTTCCCCAGGGGTGGCTAGCGGGAGGGGCACAGATACGCAGTATTTT. The V call is TRBV28, the J call TRBJ2-3; 12 bases line up with TRBD2. This CDR3 has 19 residues. Germline lookup yields CDR1 MDHEN and CDR2 SYDVKM. V shed 4 bases and J 1 base; nucleotides not matched to a gene: 12. Full variable domain (outside the CDR3, taken from reference TRBV28 and TRBJ2-3): DVKVTQSSRYLVKRTGEKVFLECVQDMDHENMFWYRQDPGLGLRLIYFSYDVKMKEKGDIPEGYSVSREKKERFSLILESASTNQTSMYLCASSSPGVASGRGTDTQYFGPGTRLTVL.

This chain links TRBV9 with TRBJ2-3; 7 nucleotides agree with TRBD2. There are 15 residues in the CDR3. The V gene's germline CDR1 is SGDLS and CDR2 YYNGEE. V was pared by 0 bases and J by 1 base, with 2 bases of the junction left unmatched. Here the CDR3 reads CASSVDRGGTDTQYF. CDR3 DNA: TGTGCCAGCAGCGTAGATCGGGGGGGCACAGATACGCAGTATTTT.

This clone was seen a handful of times. The genes are TRBV7-9 and TRBJ1-1; perhaps TRBD1 as D (5 bases). Germline assignment: CDR1 SEHNR and CDR2 FQNEAQ (reference sequence). Trimming stripped 2 bases from V and 6 bases from J, with 19 bases between. The CDR3 is made up of 16 amino acids. CDR3 nucleotide sequence: TGTGCCAGCAGCTTACCGGAGGGGAAGGTCCGCTCTGAAGCTTTCTTT. Translated, it gives CASSLPEGKVRSEAFF. Looking up the rest from reference TRBV7-9 and TRBJ1-1 gives the full variable domain: DTGVSQNPRHKITKRGQNVTFRCDPISEHNRLYWYRQTLGQGPEFLTYFQNEAQLEKSRLLSDRFSAERPKGSFSTLEIQRTEQGDSAMYLCASSLPEGKVRSEAFFGQGTRLTVV.

This clone has just a few counts. The chain combines TRBV28 with TRBJ2-7; 7 positions agree with TRBD2. Germline V gene lookup returns CDR1 MDHEN and CDR2 SYDVKM. The CDR3 runs to 12 residues. J lost 7 bases, V lost 1 base, and 1 base had no gene match. As DNA, the CDR3 is TGTGCCAGCAGTTTATCCGGGAGGGAGCAGTACGTC. Amino acids: CASSLSGREQYV.

The J gene is TRBJ2-3, the V gene TRBV25-1, with D perhaps matching TRBD2 (6 bases). Trimming cost V 3 bases and J 3 bases, with 7 bases left between them. The CDR3 extends over 13 amino acids. Germline V CDR1 and CDR2: MGHDK, SYGVNS. This CDR3 reads CASSDAGTDTQYF. CDR3 nucleotide sequence: TGTGCCAGCAGTGACGCGGGGACAGATACGCAGTATTTT.

This clone has only a few counts. The gene calls are TRBV15 and TRBJ2-5; 8 nucleotides line up with TRBD2. The CDR3 is made up of 16 amino acids. The V gene's germline CDR1 is LNHNV and CDR2 YYDKDF (reference sequence). V trimming: 6 bases; J trimming: 3 bases; junction bases outside the gene matches: 12. As DNA, the CDR3 is TGTGCCACCAGGGAAAGCGGGAGTAGTATCAAAGAGACCCAGTACTTC. Residues: CATRESGSSIKETQYF.

DNA of the CDR3: TGTGCCAGCAGTGACAGGGGGACTGAAAAACTGTTTTTT. It is translated as CASSDRGTEKLFF. This sequence joins TRBV2 and TRBJ1-4; 7 bases align to TRBD1. Trimming cost V 3 bases and J 7 bases; bases outside gene matches: 2. The CDR3 is made up of 13 amino acids. Germline V gene data show CDR1 as SNHLY and CDR2 as FYNNEI. Variable domain in full (rest from reference TRBV2 and TRBJ1-4): EPEVTQTPSHQVTQMGQEVILRCVPISNHLYFYWYRQILGQKVEFLVSFYNNEISEKSEIFDDQFSVERPDGSNFTLKIRSTKLEDSAMYFCASSDRGTEKLFFGSGTQLSVL.